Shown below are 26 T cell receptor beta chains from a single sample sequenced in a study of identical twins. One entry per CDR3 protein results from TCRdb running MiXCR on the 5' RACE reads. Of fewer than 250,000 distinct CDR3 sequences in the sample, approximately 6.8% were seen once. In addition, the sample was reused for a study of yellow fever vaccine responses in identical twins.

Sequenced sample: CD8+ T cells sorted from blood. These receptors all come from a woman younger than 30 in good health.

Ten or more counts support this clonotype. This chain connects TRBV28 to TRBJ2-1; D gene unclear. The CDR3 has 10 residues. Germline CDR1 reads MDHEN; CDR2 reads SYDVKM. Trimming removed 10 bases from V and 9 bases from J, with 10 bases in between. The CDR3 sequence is CAISRVEQFF. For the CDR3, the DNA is TGTGCCATCTCAAGGGTTGAGCAGTTCTTC.

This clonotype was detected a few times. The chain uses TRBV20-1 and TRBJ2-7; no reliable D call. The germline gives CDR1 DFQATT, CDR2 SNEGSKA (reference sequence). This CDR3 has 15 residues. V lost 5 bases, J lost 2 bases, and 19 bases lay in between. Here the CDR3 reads CSAEDGWQATYEQYV. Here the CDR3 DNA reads TGCAGTGCTGAAGATGGCTGGCAGGCGACCTACGAGCAGTACGTC.

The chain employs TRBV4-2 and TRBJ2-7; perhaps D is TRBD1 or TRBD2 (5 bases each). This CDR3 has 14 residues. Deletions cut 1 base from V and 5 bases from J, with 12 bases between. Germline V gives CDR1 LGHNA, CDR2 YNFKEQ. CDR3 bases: TGTGCCAGCAGCCAAGGGGCAGGGCGGGACGAGCAGTACTTC. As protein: CASSQGAGRDEQYF.

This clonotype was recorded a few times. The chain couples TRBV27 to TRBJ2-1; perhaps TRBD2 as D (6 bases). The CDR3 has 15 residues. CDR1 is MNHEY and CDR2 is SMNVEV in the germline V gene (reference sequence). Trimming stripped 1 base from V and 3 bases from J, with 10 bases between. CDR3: CASSLWPAGYNEQFF. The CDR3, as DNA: TGTGCCAGCAGTTTATGGCCAGCGGGCTACAATGAGCAGTTCTTC.

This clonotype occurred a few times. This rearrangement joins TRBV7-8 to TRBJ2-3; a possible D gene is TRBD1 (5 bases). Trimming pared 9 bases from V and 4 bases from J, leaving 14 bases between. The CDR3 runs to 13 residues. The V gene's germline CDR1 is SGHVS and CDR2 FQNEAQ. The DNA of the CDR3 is TGTGCCAGTTCCCAGGGTGTTGCAGATACGCAGTATTTT. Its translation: CASSQGVADTQYF.

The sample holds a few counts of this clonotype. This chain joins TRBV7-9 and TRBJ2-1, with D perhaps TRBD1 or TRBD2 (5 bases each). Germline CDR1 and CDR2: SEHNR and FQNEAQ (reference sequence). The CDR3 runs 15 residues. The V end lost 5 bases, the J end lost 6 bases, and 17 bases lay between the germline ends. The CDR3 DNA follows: TGTGCCAGCAGCCTCACCGGGACGGCAATCAATGAGCAGTTCTTC. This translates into CASSLTGTAINEQFF.

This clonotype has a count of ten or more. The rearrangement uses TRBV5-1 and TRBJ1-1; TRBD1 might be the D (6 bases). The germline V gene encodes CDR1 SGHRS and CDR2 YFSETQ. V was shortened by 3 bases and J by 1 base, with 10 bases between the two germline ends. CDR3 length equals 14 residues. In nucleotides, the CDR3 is TGCGCCAGCAGCTGGAGGACAGCGAACACTGAAGCTTTCTTT. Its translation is CASSWRTANTEAFF. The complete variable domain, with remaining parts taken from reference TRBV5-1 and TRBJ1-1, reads KAGVTQTPRYLIKTRGQQVTLSCSPISGHRSVSWYQQTPGQGLQFLFEYFSETQRNKGNFPGRFSGRQFSNSRSEMNVSTLELGDSALYLCASSWRTANTEAFFGQGTRLTVV.

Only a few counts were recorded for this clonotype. CDR3: CASSPRPGLAGEDIQYF. The CDR3 DNA reads TGTGCCAGCAGCCCCCGCCCGGGACTAGCGGGAGAGGACATTCAGTACTTC. V usage is TRBV11-2 and J usage is TRBJ2-4, with TRBD2 matching over 14 bases. Germline V gene lookup returns CDR1 SGHAT and CDR2 FQNNGV. This CDR3 is 17 amino acids long. The J segment lost 8 bases and the V segment lost 5 bases, leaving 11 bases of the junction unmatched.

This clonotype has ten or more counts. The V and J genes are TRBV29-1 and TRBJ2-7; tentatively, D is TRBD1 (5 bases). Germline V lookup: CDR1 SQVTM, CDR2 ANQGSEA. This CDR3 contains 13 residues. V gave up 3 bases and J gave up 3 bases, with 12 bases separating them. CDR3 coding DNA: TGCAGCGTTGATTCAGGGTCGGTCTACGAGCAGTACTTC. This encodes CSVDSGSVYEQYF.

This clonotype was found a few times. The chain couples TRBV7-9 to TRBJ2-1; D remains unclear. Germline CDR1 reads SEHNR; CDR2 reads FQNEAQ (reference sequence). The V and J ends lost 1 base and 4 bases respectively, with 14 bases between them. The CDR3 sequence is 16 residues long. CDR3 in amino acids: CASSLVRLPLYNEQFF. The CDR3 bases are TGTGCCAGCAGCTTAGTACGCCTCCCCCTATACAATGAGCAGTTCTTC.

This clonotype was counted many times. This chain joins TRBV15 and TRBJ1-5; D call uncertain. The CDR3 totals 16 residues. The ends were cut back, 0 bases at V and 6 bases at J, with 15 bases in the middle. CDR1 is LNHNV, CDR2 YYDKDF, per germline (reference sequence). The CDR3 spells CATSRDRAIALQPQHF. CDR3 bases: TGTGCCACCAGCAGAGATCGAGCGATAGCCCTTCAGCCCCAGCATTTT.

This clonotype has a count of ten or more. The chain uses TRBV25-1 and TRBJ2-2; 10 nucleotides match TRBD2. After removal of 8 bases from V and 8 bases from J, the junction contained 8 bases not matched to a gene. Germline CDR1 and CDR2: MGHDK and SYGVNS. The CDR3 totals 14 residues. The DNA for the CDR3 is TGTGCCAGCGAGCGGGAGGGCCTCGGAGGGGAGCTGTTTTTT. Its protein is CASEREGLGGELFF.

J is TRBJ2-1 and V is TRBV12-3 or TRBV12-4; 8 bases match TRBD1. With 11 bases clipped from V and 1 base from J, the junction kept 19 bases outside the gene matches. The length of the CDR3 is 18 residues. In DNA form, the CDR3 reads TGTGCCTTCTGCTCCGGGGGTCTCGGGACAGGTTCCTACAATGAGCAGTTCTTC. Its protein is CAFCSGGLGTGSYNEQFF.

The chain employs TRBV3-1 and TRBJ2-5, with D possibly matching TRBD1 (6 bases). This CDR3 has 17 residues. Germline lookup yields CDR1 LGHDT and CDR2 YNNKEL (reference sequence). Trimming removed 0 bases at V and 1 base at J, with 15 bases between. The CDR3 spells CASSQDRSGHLQETQYF. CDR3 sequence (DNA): TGTGCCAGCAGCCAAGATCGTTCGGGACACCTCCAAGAGACCCAGTACTTC.

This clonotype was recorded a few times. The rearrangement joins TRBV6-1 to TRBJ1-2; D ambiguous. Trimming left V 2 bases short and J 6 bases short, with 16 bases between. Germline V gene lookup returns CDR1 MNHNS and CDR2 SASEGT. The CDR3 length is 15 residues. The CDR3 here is CASSEFPSGGNGYTF. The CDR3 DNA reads TGTGCCAGCAGTGAATTTCCTTCAGGAGGGAATGGCTACACCTTC.

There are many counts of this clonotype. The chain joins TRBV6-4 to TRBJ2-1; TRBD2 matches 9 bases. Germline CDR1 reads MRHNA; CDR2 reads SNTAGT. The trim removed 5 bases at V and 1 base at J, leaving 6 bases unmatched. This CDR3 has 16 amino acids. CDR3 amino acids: CASSPRLADSYNEQFF. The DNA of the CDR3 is TGTGCCAGCAGTCCTAGACTAGCGGATTCCTACAATGAGCAGTTCTTC.

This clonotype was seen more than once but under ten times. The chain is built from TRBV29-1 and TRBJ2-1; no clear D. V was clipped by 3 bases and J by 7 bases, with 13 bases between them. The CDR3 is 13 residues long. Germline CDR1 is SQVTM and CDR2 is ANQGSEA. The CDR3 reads CSVEDAGGNEQFF. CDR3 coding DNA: TGCAGCGTTGAGGACGCCGGTGGGAATGAGCAGTTCTTC.

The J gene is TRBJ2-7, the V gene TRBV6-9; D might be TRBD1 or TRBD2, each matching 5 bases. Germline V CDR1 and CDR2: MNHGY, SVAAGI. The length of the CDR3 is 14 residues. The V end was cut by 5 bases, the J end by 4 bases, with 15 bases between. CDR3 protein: CASSPPGRTYEQYV. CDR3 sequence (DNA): TGTGCCAGCAGTCCCCCGGGGCGGACGTACGAGCAGTACGTC.

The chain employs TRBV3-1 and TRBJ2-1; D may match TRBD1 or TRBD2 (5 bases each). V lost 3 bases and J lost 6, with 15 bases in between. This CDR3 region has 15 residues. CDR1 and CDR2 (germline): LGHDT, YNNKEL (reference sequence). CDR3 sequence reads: CASSQGSGTGNEQFF. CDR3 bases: TGTGCCAGCAGCCAGGGTTCAGGGACGGGCAATGAGCAGTTCTTC.

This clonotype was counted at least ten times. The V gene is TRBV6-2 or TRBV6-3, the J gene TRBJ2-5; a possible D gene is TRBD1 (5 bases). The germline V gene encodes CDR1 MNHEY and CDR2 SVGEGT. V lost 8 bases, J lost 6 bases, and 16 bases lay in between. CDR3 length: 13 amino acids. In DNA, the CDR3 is TGTGCCAGCGAACCAGGGCAGCCACAGACCCAGTACTTC. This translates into CASEPGQPQTQYF.

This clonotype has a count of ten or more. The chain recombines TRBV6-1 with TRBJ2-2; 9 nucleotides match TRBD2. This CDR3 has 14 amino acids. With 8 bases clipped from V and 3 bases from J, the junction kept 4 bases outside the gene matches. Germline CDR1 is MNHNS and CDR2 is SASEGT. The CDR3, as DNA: TGTGCCAGCGCAATAGCGGGGGACACCGGGGAGCTGTTTTTT. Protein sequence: CASAIAGDTGELFF.

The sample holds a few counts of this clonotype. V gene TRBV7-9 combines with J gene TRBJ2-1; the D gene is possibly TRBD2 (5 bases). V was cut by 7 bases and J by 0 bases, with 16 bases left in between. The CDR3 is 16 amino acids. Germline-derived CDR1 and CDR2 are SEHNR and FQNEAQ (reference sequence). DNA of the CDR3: TGTGCCAGCACTGTTCCAGCGGTCAGCTCCTACAATGAGCAGTTCTTC. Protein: CASTVPAVSSYNEQFF.

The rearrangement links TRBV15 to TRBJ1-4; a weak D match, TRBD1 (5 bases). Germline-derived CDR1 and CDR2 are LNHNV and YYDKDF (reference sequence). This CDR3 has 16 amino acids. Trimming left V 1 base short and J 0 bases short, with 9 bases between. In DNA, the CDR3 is TGTGCCACCAGCAGAGGCAGGGAAGCAACTAATGAAAAACTGTTTTTT. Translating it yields CATSRGREATNEKLFF.

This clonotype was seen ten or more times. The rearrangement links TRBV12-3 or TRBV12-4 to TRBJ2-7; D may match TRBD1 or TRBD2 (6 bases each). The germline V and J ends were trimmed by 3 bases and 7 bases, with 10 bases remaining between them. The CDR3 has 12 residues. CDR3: CASSFTGREQYV. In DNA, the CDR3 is TGTGCCAGCAGTTTCACAGGGAGGGAGCAGTACGTC.

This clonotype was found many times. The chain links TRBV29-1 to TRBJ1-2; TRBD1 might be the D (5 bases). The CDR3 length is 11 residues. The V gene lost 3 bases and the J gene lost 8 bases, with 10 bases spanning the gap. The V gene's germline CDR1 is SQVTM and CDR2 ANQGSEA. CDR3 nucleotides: TGCAGCGTTGAGAGAAGGGACGGCTACACCTTC. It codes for CSVERRDGYTF. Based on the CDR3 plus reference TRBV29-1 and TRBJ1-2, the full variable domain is SAVISQKPSRDICQRGTSLTIQCQVDSQVTMMFWYRQQPGQSLTLIATANQGSEATYESGFVIDKFPISRPNLTFSTLTVSNMSPEDSSIYLCSVERRDGYTFGSGTRLTVV.

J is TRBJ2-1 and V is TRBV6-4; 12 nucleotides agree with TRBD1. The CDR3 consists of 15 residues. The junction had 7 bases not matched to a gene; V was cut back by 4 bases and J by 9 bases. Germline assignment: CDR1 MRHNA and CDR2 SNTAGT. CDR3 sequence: CASSVTGTGGLEQFF. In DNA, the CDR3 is TGTGCCAGCAGTGTTACCGGGACAGGGGGCCTTGAGCAGTTCTTC.